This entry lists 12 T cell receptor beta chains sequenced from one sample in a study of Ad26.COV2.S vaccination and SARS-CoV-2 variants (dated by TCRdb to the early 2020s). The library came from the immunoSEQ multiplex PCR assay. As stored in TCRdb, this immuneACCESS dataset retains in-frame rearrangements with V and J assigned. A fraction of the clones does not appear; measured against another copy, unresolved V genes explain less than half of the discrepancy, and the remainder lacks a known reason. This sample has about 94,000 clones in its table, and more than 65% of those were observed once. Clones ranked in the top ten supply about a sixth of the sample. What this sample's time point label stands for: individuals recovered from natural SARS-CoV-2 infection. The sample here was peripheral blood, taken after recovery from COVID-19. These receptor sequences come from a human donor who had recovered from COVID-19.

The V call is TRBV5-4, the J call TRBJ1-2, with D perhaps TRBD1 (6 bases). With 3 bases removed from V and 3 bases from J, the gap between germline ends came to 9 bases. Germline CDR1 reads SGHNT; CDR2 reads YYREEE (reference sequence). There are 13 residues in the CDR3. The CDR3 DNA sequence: TGTGCCAGCAGCTCCCCAGGGGACTATGGCTACACCTTC. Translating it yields CASSSPGDYGYTF.

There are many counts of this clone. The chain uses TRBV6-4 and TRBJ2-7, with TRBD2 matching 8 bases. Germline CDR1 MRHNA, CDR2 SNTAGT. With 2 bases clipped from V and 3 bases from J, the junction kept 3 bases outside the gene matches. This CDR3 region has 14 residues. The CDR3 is CASSDGTRYYEQYF. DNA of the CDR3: TGTGCCAGCAGTGACGGGACTAGATACTACGAGCAGTACTTC.

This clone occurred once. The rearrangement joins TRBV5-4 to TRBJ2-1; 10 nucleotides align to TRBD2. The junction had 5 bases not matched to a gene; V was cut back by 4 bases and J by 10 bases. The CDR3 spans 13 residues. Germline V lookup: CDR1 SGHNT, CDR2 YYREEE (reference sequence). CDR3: CASSTVLAGEQFF. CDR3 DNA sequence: TGTGCCAGCAGCACCGTACTAGCGGGAGAGCAGTTCTTC.

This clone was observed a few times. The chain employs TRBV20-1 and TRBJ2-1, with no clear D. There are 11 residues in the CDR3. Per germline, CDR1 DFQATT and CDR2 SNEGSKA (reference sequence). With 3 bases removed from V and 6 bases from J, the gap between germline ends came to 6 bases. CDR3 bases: TGCAGTGCTAGGGCTCGCAATGAGCAGTTCTTC. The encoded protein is CSARARNEQFF.

CDR3 protein: CASSGGDSYEQYF. CDR3 coding DNA: TGTGCCAGCAGTGGGGGAGACAGCTACGAGCAGTACTTC. The chain uses TRBV2 and TRBJ2-7; tentatively, D is TRBD1 or TRBD2 (5 bases each). V lost 4 bases, J lost 3 bases, and 10 bases lay in between. The CDR3 is 13 residues long. CDR1 is SNHLY, CDR2 FYNNEI, per germline.

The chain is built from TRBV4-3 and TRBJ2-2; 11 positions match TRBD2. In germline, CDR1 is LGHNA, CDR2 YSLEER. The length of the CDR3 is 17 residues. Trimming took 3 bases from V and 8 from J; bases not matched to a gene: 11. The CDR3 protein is CASSQGSGRAGLGELFF. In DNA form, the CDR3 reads TGCGCCAGCAGCCAGGGTAGCGGGAGGGCCGGGTTGGGGGAGCTGTTTTTT.

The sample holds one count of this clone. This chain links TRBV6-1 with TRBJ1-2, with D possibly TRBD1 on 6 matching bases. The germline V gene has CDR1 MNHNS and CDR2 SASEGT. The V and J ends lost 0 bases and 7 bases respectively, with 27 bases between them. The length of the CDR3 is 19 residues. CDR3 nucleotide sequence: TGTGCCAGCAGTGAAGCCAAAACCACTTACAGGGAACGGTTTTCTGGCTACACCTTC. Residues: CASSEAKTTYRERFSGYTF.

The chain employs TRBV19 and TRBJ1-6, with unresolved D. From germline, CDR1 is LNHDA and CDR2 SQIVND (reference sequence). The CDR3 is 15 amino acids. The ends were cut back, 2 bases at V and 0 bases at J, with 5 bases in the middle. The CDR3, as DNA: TGTGCCAGTAGTATATCAAGCTCCTATAATTCACCCCTCCACTTT. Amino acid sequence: CASSISSSYNSPLHF.

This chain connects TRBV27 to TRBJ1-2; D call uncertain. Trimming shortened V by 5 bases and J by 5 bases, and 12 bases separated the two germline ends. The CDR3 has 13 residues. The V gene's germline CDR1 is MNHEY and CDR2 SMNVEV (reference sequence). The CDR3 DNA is TGTGCCAGCAGTCAAAGGGATCAATATGGCTACACCTTC. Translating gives CASSQRDQYGYTF.

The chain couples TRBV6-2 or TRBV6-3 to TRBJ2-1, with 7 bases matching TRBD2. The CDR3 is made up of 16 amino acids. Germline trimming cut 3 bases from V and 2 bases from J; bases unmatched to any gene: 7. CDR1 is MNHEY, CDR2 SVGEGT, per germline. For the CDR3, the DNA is TGTGCCAGCAGTTATACAGCGGGAAGCCCCTACAATGAGCAGTTCTTC. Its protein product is CASSYTAGSPYNEQFF.

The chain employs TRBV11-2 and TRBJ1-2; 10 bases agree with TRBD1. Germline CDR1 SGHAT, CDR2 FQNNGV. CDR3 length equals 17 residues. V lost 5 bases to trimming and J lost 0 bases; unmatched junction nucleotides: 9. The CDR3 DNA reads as TGTGCCAGCAGCGGCCCGGGACAGGGGCCAGCTAACTATGGCTACACCTTC. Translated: CASSGPGQGPANYGYTF.

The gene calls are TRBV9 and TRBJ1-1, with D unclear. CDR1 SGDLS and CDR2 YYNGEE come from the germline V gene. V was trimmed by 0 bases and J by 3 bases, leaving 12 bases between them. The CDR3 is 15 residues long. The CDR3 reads CASSVVAEGYTEAFF. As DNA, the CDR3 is TGTGCCAGCAGCGTAGTGGCGGAGGGTTACACTGAAGCTTTCTTT.